The text below deals with one TCR beta chain. Its antigen is still unknown. TCRdb ran MiXCR on the 5' RACE reads and lists one entry per CDR3 protein. The profile shows 750,000 to 950,000 distinct CDR3 sequences, roughly 12% of them singletons. The data derive from a study of identical twins. Healthy Caucasian donors formed the entire cohort. Germline loops: CDR1 DFQATT, CDR2 SNEGSKA (reference sequence). Trimming removed 0 bases from V and 0 bases from J, with 18 bases in between. This CDR3 has 18 residues. Study conclusions and caveats: Zero-insertion analyses might be partly confounded by invariant T cells like MAIT and iNKT.

These data were also reused for a study on yellow fever vaccine responses in identical twins.

The rearrangement uses TRBV20-1 and TRBJ2-1, with D possibly being TRBD2 (5 bases). The sequenced sample consisted of PBMCs. This receptor was taken from a young woman in good health. CDR3 loop: CSARDRGRLAPSYNEQFF. For the CDR3, the DNA is TGCAGTGCTAGAGATCGGGGTCGGCTAGCCCCCTCCTACAATGAGCAGTTCTTC.